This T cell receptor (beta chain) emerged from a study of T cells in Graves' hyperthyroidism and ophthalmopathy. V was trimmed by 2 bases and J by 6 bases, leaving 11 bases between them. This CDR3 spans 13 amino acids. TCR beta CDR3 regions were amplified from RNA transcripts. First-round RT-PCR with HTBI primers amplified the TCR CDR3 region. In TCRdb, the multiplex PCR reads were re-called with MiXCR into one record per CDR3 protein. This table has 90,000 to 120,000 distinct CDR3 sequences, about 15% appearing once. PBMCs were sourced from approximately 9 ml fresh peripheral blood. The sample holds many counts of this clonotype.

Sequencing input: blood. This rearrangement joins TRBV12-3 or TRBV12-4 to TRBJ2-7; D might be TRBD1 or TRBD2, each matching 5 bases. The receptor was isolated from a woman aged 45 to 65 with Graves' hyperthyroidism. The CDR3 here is CASSLQGPAEQYV. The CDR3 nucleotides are TGTGCCAGCAGTTTACAGGGACCCGCCGAGCAGTACGTC.